Presented here are 21 T cell receptor beta chains from one specimen sequenced in a study of blood T cell repertoires in COVID-19. Clones were read by immunoSEQ multiplex PCR, and TCRdb kept only the in-frame ones, dropping some. The sample has under 200,000 clones; approximately 85% are singletons. The sample taken for sequencing was peripheral blood. The receptors here all came from a woman aged 55-70 years with COVID-19, enrolled during active disease.

The rearrangement links TRBV25-1 to TRBJ2-7, with a tentative D call TRBD1 (5 bases). V was shortened by 1 base and J by 2 bases, with 12 bases between the two germline ends. The V gene's germline CDR1 is MGHDK and CDR2 SYGVNS. The CDR3 runs 15 residues. The CDR3 region has the DNA TGTGCCAGCAGTGAATCTGTCCCAGGGCCCTACGAGCAGTACTTC. Translation gives CASSESVPGPYEQYF.

This clone turned up a few times. The chain combines TRBV6-5 with TRBJ2-4; a weak D match, TRBD2 (6 bases). There are 12 residues in the CDR3. CDR1 is MNHEY and CDR2 is SVGAGI in the germline V gene. The V end was cut by 7 bases, the J end by 9 bases, with 13 bases between. The CDR3 DNA sequence: TGTGCCAGCAAGGAGGGTGCGGCCATTCAGTACTTC. Protein product: CASKEGAAIQYF.

The chain uses TRBV3-1 (or the pseudogene TRBV3-2) and TRBJ2-2, with 8 bases matching TRBD1. This CDR3 contains 17 residues. V was clipped by 4 bases and J by 1 base; unmatched bases: 8. Germline V gives CDR1 LGHDT, CDR2 YNNKEL (reference sequence). The chain's CDR3 is CASSLGQARLNTGELFF. The CDR3 region has the DNA TGTGCCAGCAGCCTGGGACAGGCCCGATTGAACACCGGGGAGCTGTTTTTT.

The chain is built from TRBV27 and TRBJ2-7; perhaps TRBD2 as D (6 bases). This CDR3 has 14 amino acids. In germline, CDR1 is MNHEY, CDR2 SMNVEV (reference sequence). V lost 3 bases and J lost 3, with 12 bases in between. The DNA of the CDR3 is TGTGCCAGCAGTTTTTCGGGGGTTGGCTACGAGCAGTACTTC. Protein sequence: CASSFSGVGYEQYF.

Remarks on this clone: A junction end diverges from the germline sequence, so it may reflect a read error. This chain links TRBV7-7 with TRBJ2-1; D perhaps matches TRBD1 (6 bases). Germline V gene lookup returns CDR1 SSHAT and CDR2 FNYEAQ (reference sequence). This CDR3 has 13 amino acids. The CDR3 DNA sequence: TGTGCTAGCAGCCTAAACAGGGACAATGAGCAGTTCTTC. It is translated as CASSLNRDNEQFF.

The chain combines TRBV27 with TRBJ2-3, with TRBD2 matching over 9 bases. CDR3 size: 14 residues. Germline CDR1 reads MNHEY; CDR2 reads SMNVEV (reference sequence). With V trimmed by 8 bases and J by 4 bases, 7 bases remained unmatched. The CDR3 is CASGSGLAPDTQYF. DNA of the CDR3: TGTGCCAGCGGTTCGGGACTAGCACCAGATACGCAGTATTTT.

This clone was observed a handful of times. V gene TRBV2 combines with J gene TRBJ2-2, with TRBD1 identical over 12 bases. There are 17 residues in the CDR3. Germline V lookup: CDR1 SNHLY, CDR2 FYNNEI. The J segment lost 5 bases and the V segment lost 7 bases, leaving 11 bases of the junction unmatched. DNA of the CDR3: TGTGCCAGCACCCGGGGGGGACAGGGGGCTGGGACCGGGGAGCTGTTTTTT. Its protein product is CASTRGGQGAGTGELFF.

The chain combines TRBV10-3 with TRBJ2-1; D perhaps matches TRBD1 (5 bases). This CDR3 has 13 amino acids. In germline, CDR1 is ENHRY, CDR2 SYGVKD. The V and J ends lost 7 bases and 7 bases respectively, with 14 bases between them. For the CDR3, the DNA is TGTGCCATCAATTCTGGGGCAGGGAATGAGCAGTTCTTC. Encoded protein: CAINSGAGNEQFF.

In this sample, this clone turned up many times. This sequence joins TRBV27 and TRBJ1-2; no clear D. From germline, CDR1 is MNHEY and CDR2 SMNVEV (reference sequence). V was clipped by 3 bases and J by 1 base, with 9 bases between them. CDR3 size: 14 residues. The CDR3 loop is CASSLSRRNYGYTF. CDR3 bases: TGTGCCAGCAGTTTGTCGCGTCGTAACTATGGCTACACCTTC.

This clone occurred once. Written as DNA, the CDR3 is TGTGCCAGCAGCGAGGCAACAGCTTACCAAGAGACCCAGTACTTC. Protein product: CASSEATAYQETQYF. The chain joins TRBV9 to TRBJ2-5; D remains ambiguous. The V end was cut by 3 bases, the J end by 0 bases, with 12 bases between. Germline assignment: CDR1 SGDLS and CDR2 YYNGEE. The CDR3 is 15 residues long.

The chain couples TRBV7-9 to TRBJ2-1; D is possibly TRBD2 (7 bases). Germline V lookup: CDR1 SEHNR, CDR2 FQNEAQ (reference sequence). The V and J ends lost 5 bases and 8 bases respectively, with 16 bases between them. This CDR3 has 14 residues. The chain's CDR3 is CASSPQAGADEQFF. DNA of the CDR3: TGTGCCAGCAGCCCGCAGGCGGGGGCGGATGAGCAGTTCTTC.

This chain connects TRBV7-8 to TRBJ1-2; D not resolved. Per germline, CDR1 SGHVS and CDR2 FQNEAQ. Trimming removed 5 bases from V and 2 bases from J, with 15 bases in between. The CDR3 is 15 residues long. The CDR3, as DNA: TGTGCCAGCAGCCACTTTTCAACAGAAAACTATGGCTACACCTTC. It translates to CASSHFSTENYGYTF.

This rearrangement joins TRBV4-1 to TRBJ2-2; 16 bases agree with TRBD2. Germline loops: CDR1 MGHRA, CDR2 YSYEKL. The J segment lost 4 bases and the V segment lost 3 bases, leaving 14 bases of the junction unmatched. CDR3 length: 21 amino acids. As DNA, the CDR3 is TGCGCCAGCAGCCAGCCCCTCTCCGGGACTAGCGGGAGGGGGTTCACCGGGGAGCTGTTTTTT. Amino acids: CASSQPLSGTSGRGFTGELFF.

The gene calls are TRBV9 and TRBJ2-2; tentatively, D is TRBD1 (6 bases). V was cut by 1 base and J by 4 bases, with 11 bases left in between. Germline CDR1 reads SGDLS; CDR2 reads YYNGEE. This CDR3 spans 15 amino acids. CDR3 sequence reads: CASSVIQGGTGELFF. In nucleotides, the CDR3 is TGTGCCAGCAGCGTAATACAGGGCGGCACCGGGGAGCTGTTTTTT. Variable domain in full (rest from reference TRBV9 and TRBJ2-2): DSGVTQTPKHLITATGQRVTLRCSPRSGDLSVYWYQQSLDQGLQFLIQYYNGEERAKGNILERFSAQQFPDLHSELNLSSLELGDSALYFCASSVIQGGTGELFFGEGSRLTVL.

The chain has TRBV30 and TRBJ2-7; unclear D gene. Germline CDR1 GTSNPN, CDR2 SVGIG (reference sequence). V was pared by 3 bases and J by 4 bases, with 19 bases between. This CDR3 is built from 15 residues. The CDR3 DNA sequence: TGTGCCTGGAGCCCTATTAGCCACCGGCTTTACGAGCAGTACTTC. Amino acids: CAWSPISHRLYEQYF. Filled out from reference TRBV30 and TRBJ2-7, the complete variable domain reads SQTIHQWPATLVQPVGSPLSLECTVEGTSNPNLYWYRQAAGRGLQLLFYSVGIGQISSEVPQNLSASRPQDRQFILSSKKLLLSDSGFYLCAWSPISHRLYEQYFGPGTRLTVT.

The chain links TRBV5-8 to TRBJ2-3, with 8 bases fitting TRBD2. Germline-derived CDR1 and CDR2 are SGHTS and YDEGEE. V lost 4 bases, J lost 5 bases, and 15 bases stayed unmatched. The CDR3 covers 17 residues. DNA of the CDR3: TGTGCCAGCAGCCACGTTCGAGCGGGGGAAGGGGGAGATACGCAGTATTTT. It encodes CASSHVRAGEGGDTQYF.

The gene calls are TRBV7-7 and TRBJ2-6, with 7 bases fitting TRBD1. CDR1 is SSHAT and CDR2 is FNYEAQ in the germline V gene (reference sequence). This CDR3 is built from 15 residues. The DNA of the CDR3 is TGTGCTATTAAGGCAGGGGGTTCTGGGGCCAACGTCCTGACTTTC. It specifies CAIKAGGSGANVLTF.

This chain uses TRBV11-2 with TRBJ1-1; unclear D gene. CDR1 is SGHAT, CDR2 FQNNGV, per germline. Trimming left V 0 bases short and J 6 bases short, with 8 bases between. The CDR3 loop spans 13 amino acids. CDR3 in DNA: TGTGCCAGCAGCTTAGATTTCGTCCCTGAAGCTTTCTTT. Translating it yields CASSLDFVPEAFF.

The V gene is TRBV10-3, the J gene TRBJ2-6; TRBD1 agrees at 7 bases. The CDR3 runs 18 residues. In germline, CDR1 is ENHRY, CDR2 SYGVKD. V was pared by 3 bases and J by 0 bases, with 8 bases of the junction left unmatched. Here the CDR3 reads CAISESRGQGSGANVLTF. For the CDR3, the DNA is TGTGCCATCAGTGAATCTAGGGGGCAGGGCTCTGGGGCCAACGTCCTGACTTTC.

This clone was seen a handful of times. The chain carries TRBV7-2 and TRBJ2-1; tentatively, D is TRBD1 (5 bases). The CDR3 runs to 15 residues. Looked up from germline, CDR1 is SGHTA and CDR2 is FQGNSA. V was clipped by 1 base and J by 4 bases, with 11 bases between them. The CDR3 here is CASSLDGQGYNEQFF. The CDR3 nucleotides read TGTGCCAGCAGCTTAGATGGGCAGGGTTACAATGAGCAGTTCTTC.

The V gene is TRBV21-1, the J gene TRBJ2-6; TRBD1, the D gene given by the table, was not confirmed from the DNA. TRBV21-1 is listed as a pseudogene. The CDR3 covers 18 residues. The CDR3 DNA sequence: TGTGCCAGCAGCAAAGTGGAGGGGGCAAGCTCTGGGGCCAACGTCCTGACTTTC. Protein: CASSKVEGASSGANVLTF.